This TCR beta chain was sequenced in a study of OX40 agonist ivuxolimab in advanced cancers. Across the whole study: At 0.01 to 10 mg/kg, ivuxolimab was administered intravenously to patients every 2 weeks. Partial responses were achieved by three patients, of whom one had hepatocellular carcinoma and two had cutaneous melanoma. Study observations and caveats: Expanded peripheral T-cell antigen specificity went undetermined.

As regards this clone: Its specificity is unknown.

Profiled with immunoSEQ multiplex PCR; TCRdb holds only in-frame clones, not every one. Among tens of thousands of clones, over 90% were seen once, and the ten largest hold 15% to 20%. Exclusion applied to patients with autoimmune disease history or systemic immunosuppression. The germline gives CDR1 MDHEN, CDR2 SYDVKM. The CDR3 contains 13 residues. The V end was cut by 5 bases, the J end by 2 bases, with 4 bases between. V gene TRBV28 combines with J gene TRBJ2-6; D unresolved. This TCR came from an adult with an advanced solid tumor such as melanoma, head and neck, liver or kidney cancer. The material sequenced was CD4+ or CD8+ T cells sorted from blood, taken in a trial of the OX40 agonist ivuxolimab. CDR3 in DNA: TGTGCCAGCAGTGAAGCTGGGGCCAACGTCCTGACTTTC. Protein: CASSEAGANVLTF. Using reference TRBV28 and TRBJ2-6 for the parts outside the CDR3, the full variable domain is DVKVTQSSRYLVKRTGEKVFLECVQDMDHENMFWYRQDPGLGLRLIYFSYDVKMKEKGDIPEGYSVSREKKERFSLILESASTNQTSMYLCASSEAGANVLTFGAGSRLTVL.